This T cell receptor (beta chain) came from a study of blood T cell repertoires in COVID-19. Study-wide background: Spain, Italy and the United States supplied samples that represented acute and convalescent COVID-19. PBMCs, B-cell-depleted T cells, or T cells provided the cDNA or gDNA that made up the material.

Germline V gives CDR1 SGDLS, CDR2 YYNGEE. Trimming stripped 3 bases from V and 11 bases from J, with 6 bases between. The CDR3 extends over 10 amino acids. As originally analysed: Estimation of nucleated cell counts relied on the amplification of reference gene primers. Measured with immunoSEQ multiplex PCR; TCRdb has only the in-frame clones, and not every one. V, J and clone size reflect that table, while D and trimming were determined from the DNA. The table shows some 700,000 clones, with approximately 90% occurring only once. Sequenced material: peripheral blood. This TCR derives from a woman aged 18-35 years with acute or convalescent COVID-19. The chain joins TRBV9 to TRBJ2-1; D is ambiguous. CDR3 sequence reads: CASSGVKQFF. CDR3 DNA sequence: TGTGCCAGCAGCGGCGTCAAGCAGTTCTTC.